The T cell receptor (beta chain) described here comes from a study of blood T cell repertoires in COVID-19. Overall study: Researchers got acute and convalescent COVID-19 samples from the United States, Italy and Spain.

The junction had 14 bases not matched to a gene; V was cut back by 11 bases and J by 2 bases. CDR1 and CDR2 (germline): SNHLY, FYNNEI. The CDR3 has 15 amino acids. Original data processing: Amplification from reference gene primers served as the basis for estimated nucleated cell counts. The assay was immunoSEQ multiplex PCR, and TCRdb's table has in-frame clones only and misses some. That table supplies the V and J calls and clone size; D and trimming were determined from the DNA. There are about 200,000 clones in the sample; over 75% occur only once, and approximately 8% lies in the top ten. The V gene is TRBV2, the J gene TRBJ1-1; 7 bases map to TRBD1. The TCR comes from a woman aged 80 or over with acute or convalescent COVID-19. Sequencing used peripheral blood. CDR3 sequence (DNA): TGTGCCGGAGTACAGGGGACTTTCAGAAACACTGAAGCTTTCTTT. It yields the protein CAGVQGTFRNTEAFF.